This entry lists 28 T cell receptor beta chains sequenced from one sample in a study of blood T cell repertoires in COVID-19. Produced via immunoSEQ multiplex PCR; TCRdb's table is partial and in-frame only. The sample records tens of thousands of clones, 75% to 90% being singletons. Sequencing was done on a sample of peripheral blood. These receptors were taken from a woman of 80 years or more with acute or convalescent COVID-19.

The V and J genes are TRBV5-8 and TRBJ1-2, with TRBD1 matching over 8 bases. This CDR3 has 13 residues. Germline V lookup: CDR1 SGHTS, CDR2 YDEGEE. J lost 8 bases, V lost 4 bases, and 7 bases had no gene match. The CDR3 reads CASSRVRGQGYTF. The DNA of the CDR3 is TGTGCCAGCAGCCGGGTCAGGGGGCAGGGCTACACCTTC.

The V call is TRBV19, the J call TRBJ2-5; D is possibly TRBD1 (6 bases). CDR1 is LNHDA and CDR2 is SQIVND in the germline V gene (reference sequence). Trimming stripped 7 bases from V and 3 bases from J, with 12 bases between. CDR3 size: 13 residues. The CDR3 DNA is TGTGCCAGTAACCGGGACACTAAAGAGACCCAGTACTTC. Translation gives CASNRDTKETQYF. Combining the CDR3 with reference TRBV19 and TRBJ2-5 gives the whole variable domain DGGITQSPKYLFRKEGQNVTLSCEQNLNHDAMYWYRQDPGQGLRLIYYSQIVNDFQKGDIAEGYSVSREKKESFPLTVTSAQKNPTAFYLCASNRDTKETQYFGPGTRLLVL.

In DNA, the CDR3 is TGTGCCAGCAGCTTAGACAGGGCAGCTTTCTTT. Its protein is CASSLDRAAFF. The chain recombines TRBV7-2 with TRBJ1-1; possible D gene TRBD1, 6 bases. The CDR3 is 11 amino acids. V lost 1 base, J lost 10 bases, and 7 bases lay in between. The germline V gene encodes CDR1 SGHTA and CDR2 FQGNSA. Combining the CDR3 with reference TRBV7-2 and TRBJ1-1 gives the whole variable domain GAGVSQSPSNKVTEKGKDVELRCDPISGHTALYWYRQSLGQGLEFLIYFQGNSAPDKSGLPSDRFSAERTGGSVSTLTIQRTQQEDSAVYLCASSLDRAAFFGQGTRLTVV.

V gene TRBV7-8 combines with J gene TRBJ1-6, with unresolved D. Germline V lookup: CDR1 SGHVS, CDR2 FQNEAQ. The CDR3 covers 15 residues. The germline V and J ends were trimmed by 1 base and 5 bases, with 9 bases remaining between them. DNA for the CDR3: TGTGCCAGCAGCTTAGAAATAGTTCATAATTCACCCCTCCACTTT. Translating it yields CASSLEIVHNSPLHF.

The chain couples TRBV7-2 to TRBJ2-7; TRBD1 matches at 9 bases. V shed 1 base and J 4 bases; nucleotides not matched to a gene: 5. CDR3 length: 15 residues. The germline V gene encodes CDR1 SGHTA and CDR2 FQGNSA. The CDR3 nucleotides read TGTGCCAGCAGCTTAGTCGGACAGGGGTTATACGAGCAGTACTTC. As protein: CASSLVGQGLYEQYF.

This sequence joins TRBV7-2 and TRBJ2-1; TRBD2 agrees at 9 bases. The CDR3 is made up of 17 amino acids. Germline lookup yields CDR1 SGHTA and CDR2 FQGNSA. Trimming took 2 bases from V and 5 from J; bases not matched to a gene: 10. The CDR3 DNA is TGTGCCAGCAGCTTAATTGGTGGGCTAGCGGGGAACAATGAGCAGTTCTTC. Its protein is CASSLIGGLAGNNEQFF.

V gene TRBV10-3 combines with J gene TRBJ1-5; D unresolved. The CDR3 has 15 amino acids. Germline V CDR1 and CDR2: ENHRY, SYGVKD. Trimming left V 0 bases short and J 0 bases short, with 6 bases between. CDR3 residues: CAISESQYSNQPQHF. The CDR3 DNA is TGTGCCATCAGTGAGTCACAATATAGCAATCAGCCCCAGCATTTT.

The gene calls are TRBV6-1 and TRBJ2-2, with 11 bases lining up with TRBD2. This CDR3 contains 17 residues. In germline, CDR1 is MNHNS, CDR2 SASEGT. V shed 2 bases and J 4 bases; nucleotides not matched to a gene: 6. The CDR3 DNA sequence: TGTGCCAGCAGTGAATCTAGCGGGGGGTCGGGCACCGGGGAGCTGTTTTTT. Its translation is CASSESSGGSGTGELFF.

This clone came up many times. J is TRBJ2-7 and V is TRBV13; 11 bases fit TRBD2. CDR3 length: 15 amino acids. CDR1 and CDR2 (germline): PRHDT, FYEKMQ (reference sequence). V lost 4 bases to trimming and J lost 1 base; unmatched junction nucleotides: 3. CDR3 region: CASSSLAGVSYEQYF. As DNA, the CDR3 is TGTGCCAGCAGCTCACTAGCGGGAGTGTCCTACGAGCAGTACTTC. Combining the CDR3 with reference TRBV13 and TRBJ2-7 gives the whole variable domain AAGVIQSPRHLIKEKRETATLKCYPIPRHDTVYWYQQGPGQDPQFLISFYEKMQSDKGSIPDRFSAQQFSDYHSELNMSSLELGDSALYFCASSSLAGVSYEQYFGPGTRLTVT.

This clone has just a few counts. The junction does not match germline at one end; this may be a read error. V is TRBV6-1 and J is TRBJ1-1; 8 bases match TRBD1. This CDR3 spans 15 amino acids. Germline lookup yields CDR1 MNHNS and CDR2 SASEGT. The CDR3 DNA is TGTGCCAGCAGAGAAGACAGGGGCCCTATGTTGGTAGCTTTCTTT. Amino acid sequence: CASREDRGPMLVAFF.

For the CDR3, the DNA is TGTGCCAGCAGCTTAGGACTAGCGGGAGGAAATGAGCAGTTCTTC. Translated: CASSLGLAGGNEQFF. V usage is TRBV7-2 and J usage is TRBJ2-1, with 13 bases matching TRBD2. The CDR3 covers 15 residues. Trimming cost V 1 base and J 7 bases; bases outside gene matches: 1. CDR1 and CDR2 (germline): SGHTA, FQGNSA.

Concerning this clone itself: Mismatch with germline at one junction end may stem from a read error. The chain couples TRBV7-7 to TRBJ2-1; 9 positions match TRBD2. The germline V gene encodes CDR1 SSHAT and CDR2 FNYEAQ (reference sequence). The length of the CDR3 is 15 residues. CDR3 protein: CASSLGSGGRDEQFF. The CDR3 nucleotides are TGTGCTAGCAGCTTAGGTAGCGGGGGACGTGATGAGCAGTTCTTC.

Note on this clone: One end of the junction fails to match germline, which may point to a read error. CDR3 coding DNA: TGTGCCACCAGCGATTTGGGCGGGAGGGCCCACACCGGGGAGCTGTTTTTT. Its protein is CATSDLGGRAHTGELFF. J is TRBJ2-2 and V is TRBV24-1, with 9 positions matching TRBD2. Germline-derived CDR1 and CDR2 are KGHDR and SFDVKD. The CDR3 contains 17 residues.

The chain couples TRBV3-1 (or the pseudogene TRBV3-2) to TRBJ1-1; D gene unclear. The CDR3 extends over 14 amino acids. Trimming stripped 4 bases from V and 0 bases from J, with 9 bases between. In germline, CDR1 is LGHDT, CDR2 YNNKEL (reference sequence). The CDR3 nucleotides are TGTGCCAGCAGCCCCCTGGAGGTGAACACTGAAGCTTTCTTT. Its translation is CASSPLEVNTEAFF.

The chain recombines TRBV29-1 with TRBJ1-1, with D perhaps TRBD1 (6 bases). V lost 1 base, J lost 5 bases, and 14 bases lay in between. The CDR3 runs to 14 residues. CDR1 is SQVTM, CDR2 ANQGSEA, per germline. CDR3 loop: CSVEARQVRTEAFF. In DNA form, the CDR3 reads TGCAGCGTTGAAGCCCGACAGGTCAGGACTGAAGCTTTCTTT.

The chain uses TRBV7-3 and TRBJ2-2; D unresolved. Trimming removed 5 bases at V and 5 bases at J, with 15 bases between. The CDR3 totals 15 residues. CDR1 SGHTA and CDR2 FQGTGA come from the germline V gene. CDR3 nucleotides: TGTGCCAGCAGCCCAGTACCTCTCGATACCGGGGAGCTGTTTTTT. Protein: CASSPVPLDTGELFF.

This chain links TRBV19 with TRBJ2-3; TRBD2 is a possible D gene (6 bases). Germline loops: CDR1 LNHDA, CDR2 SQIVND (reference sequence). The CDR3 sequence is 16 residues long. With 3 bases removed from V and 3 bases from J, the gap between germline ends came to 16 bases. The CDR3: CASSMTTGARTDTQYF. CDR3 DNA: TGTGCCAGTAGTATGACGACGGGAGCTCGGACAGATACGCAGTATTTT.

The sample holds a few counts of this clone. This chain joins TRBV7-9 and TRBJ1-6, with TRBD1 identical over 12 bases. CDR3 size: 16 residues. With V trimmed by 4 bases and J by 8 bases, 6 bases remained unmatched. Germline CDR1 reads SEHNR; CDR2 reads FQNEAQ (reference sequence). The CDR3 DNA reads TGTGCCAGCAGCTGGGACAGGGGGCAATGGGATTCACCCCTCCACTTT. The encoded protein is CASSWDRGQWDSPLHF.

This clone was seen only once. J is TRBJ1-1 and V is TRBV6-5, with D uncertain. The CDR3 is made up of 15 amino acids. Germline V lookup: CDR1 MNHEY, CDR2 SVGAGI. V lost 2 bases, J lost 1 base, and 11 bases lay in between. CDR3: CASSYRGLKNTEAFF. Written as DNA, the CDR3 is TGTGCCAGCAGTTACCGTGGACTTAAGAACACTGAAGCTTTCTTT.

The rearrangement uses TRBV27 and TRBJ2-7; D remains unclear. V was cut by 9 bases and J by 6 bases, with 15 bases left in between. This CDR3 is 12 amino acids long. Germline CDR1 is MNHEY and CDR2 is SMNVEV (reference sequence). CDR3 sequence (DNA): TGTGCCAGTCAGTTGGTTCTAGTCGAGCAGTACTTC. It codes for CASQLVLVEQYF.

This clone was seen a handful of times. The chain employs TRBV13 and TRBJ1-2; D possibly corresponds to TRBD1 (5 bases). CDR1 PRHDT and CDR2 FYEKMQ come from the germline V gene (reference sequence). Trimming cost V 7 bases and J 2 bases, with 17 bases left between them. This CDR3 has 15 residues. The CDR3 spells CASTWEGGENYGYTF. As DNA, the CDR3 is TGTGCCAGCACCTGGGAAGGAGGGGAAAACTATGGCTACACCTTC.

The chain employs TRBV5-4 and TRBJ2-7; D is uncertain. The CDR3 length is 12 residues. Germline CDR1 SGHNT, CDR2 YYREEE (reference sequence). Trimming removed 1 base from V and 7 bases from J, with 9 bases in between. The CDR3 bases are TGTGCCAGCAGCTTGCCCACGCGGGAGCAGTACTTC. Protein sequence: CASSLPTREQYF.

The rearrangement links TRBV19 to TRBJ1-6; D is possibly TRBD1 (5 bases). V lost 11 bases and J 4 bases, leaving 18 bases between the germline ends. This CDR3 region has 15 residues. Germline V lookup: CDR1 LNHDA, CDR2 SQIVND (reference sequence). This chain's CDR3 is CASSRVSAYNSPLHF. In DNA, the CDR3 is TGTGCCTCGTCCAGGGTTTCGGCATATAATTCACCCCTCCACTTT. Using reference TRBV19 and TRBJ1-6 for the parts outside the CDR3, the full variable domain is DGGITQSPKYLFRKEGQNVTLSCEQNLNHDAMYWYRQDPGQGLRLIYYSQIVNDFQKGDIAEGYSVSREKKESFPLTVTSAQKNPTAFYLCASSRVSAYNSPLHFGNGTRLTVT.

This rearrangement joins TRBV20-1 to TRBJ2-3; D unresolved. Germline V CDR1 and CDR2: DFQATT, SNEGSKA (reference sequence). V shed 3 bases and J shed 6 bases, with 7 bases lying between them. The length of the CDR3 is 11 residues. The CDR3 loop reads CSASVEDTQYF. The CDR3 region has the DNA TGCAGTGCTAGTGTTGAGGATACGCAGTATTTT.

This clone was found many times. V gene TRBV12-2 combines with J gene TRBJ2-5; TRBD2 was called by the table and not checked on the DNA. TRBV12-2 is deemed a pseudogene. The CDR3 is made up of 13 amino acids. CDR3 nucleotide sequence: TGTGCAAGTCGCTACCTGGAACCTAGCCGCGGATACTTC. Translation gives CASRYLEPSRGYF.

This chain joins TRBV6-5 and TRBJ2-7; no clear D gene. Germline CDR1 reads MNHEY; CDR2 reads SVGAGI. The CDR3 loop spans 14 amino acids. The V gene lost 5 bases and the J gene lost 2 bases, with 13 bases spanning the gap. The CDR3: CASSPLTGPYEQYF. In DNA, the CDR3 is TGTGCCAGCAGTCCTCTCACTGGTCCCTACGAGCAGTACTTC.

The chain carries TRBV5-1 and TRBJ1-1; D remains unclear. Deletions cut 2 bases from V and 4 bases from J, with 15 bases between. This CDR3 comprises 15 residues. The V gene's germline CDR1 is SGHRS and CDR2 YFSETQ. CDR3 amino acids: CASSFVRGAGTEAFF. CDR3 DNA: TGCGCCAGCAGCTTCGTCCGGGGAGCGGGCACTGAAGCTTTCTTT. Supplemented by reference TRBV5-1 and TRBJ1-1, the full variable domain reads KAGVTQTPRYLIKTRGQQVTLSCSPISGHRSVSWYQQTPGQGLQFLFEYFSETQRNKGNFPGRFSGRQFSNSRSEMNVSTLELGDSALYLCASSFVRGAGTEAFFGQGTRLTVV.

The V call is TRBV7-2, the J call TRBJ1-1; TRBD1 might be the D (5 bases). The V gene's germline CDR1 is SGHTA and CDR2 FQGNSA. The ends were cut back, 3 bases at V and 5 bases at J, with 10 bases in the middle. This CDR3 has 13 amino acids. The CDR3: CASSFRATTEAFF. CDR3 in DNA: TGTGCCAGCAGCTTCAGGGCCACTACTGAAGCTTTCTTT.